The rows below give T cell receptor beta chains drawn from one sample of a study of blood T cell repertoires in COVID-19. Assay: immunoSEQ multiplex PCR; the TCRdb copy retains only in-frame clones and omits some. The table lists more than 100,000 clones, roughly 84% of them singletons, with over 1.1% in the top ten. The specimen sequenced was peripheral blood. The origin of the receptors is a man in his fifties or sixties with acute or convalescent COVID-19. Both conserved end residues are part of each CDR3. The D gene is left open where the match is weak. A row's size may be missing; if present it is once, few, many or a size class.

d_gene	abundance	j_gene	v_gene	CDR3nt	CDR3aa
-	-	TRBJ2-1	TRBV11-3	TGTGCCAGCAGCCCCCCCGGGGTTCGGCGCAATGAGCAGTTCTTC	CASSPPGVRRNEQFF
-	-	TRBJ2-5	TRBV10-3	TGTGCCATCAGTGAGCAACAGGGCCAAGAGACCCAGTACTTC	CAISEQQGQETQYF
-	-	TRBJ2-7	TRBV7-6	TGTGCCAGCAGCTCACAGCTCGGGGTAGCGTACGAGCAGTACTTC	CASSSQLGVAYEQYF
-	-	TRBJ2-1	TRBV11-2	TGTGCCAGCAGCCCGACCCCAGGGGCCAATGAGCAGTTCTTC	CASSPTPGANEQFF
-	-	TRBJ2-5	TRBV2	TGTGCCAGCAGTGAAGCTATAGAGACCCAGTACTTC	CASSEAIETQYF
TRBD1	-	TRBJ2-7	TRBV5-1	TGCGCCAGCAGCTCGGGACAGTCCTACGAGCAGTACTTC	CASSSGQSYEQYF
-	-	TRBJ1-2	TRBV30	TGTGCCTGGAGTATAGGGGAGGACTATGGCTACACCTTC	CAWSIGEDYGYTF
TRBD2	-	TRBJ2-5	TRBV7-6	TGTGCCAGCAGCCCACTAGCGGGGGGGCCTGGGGAGACCCAGTACTTC	CASSPLAGGPGETQYF
-	few	TRBJ1-1	TRBV30	TGTGCCTGGAGTGACAGCACTGAAGCTTTCTTT	CAWSDSTEAFF
-	-	TRBJ2-7	TRBV5-1	TGCGCCAGCAGCTTTGAGACAGGCCTCACTGCATCCTACGAGCAGTACTTC	CASSFETGLTASYEQYF
-	-	TRBJ2-2	TRBV19	TGTGCCAGTAGTATTCCGGGCACCGGGGAGCTGTTTTTT	CASSIPGTGELFF
-	-	TRBJ2-7	TRBV29-1	TGCAGCGTTCGCACTCCGGGGACACCCGAGCAGTACTTC	CSVRTPGTPEQYF
-	-	TRBJ2-2	TRBV7-3	TGTGCCAGCAGCCACGCTAGACCCGGGGAGCTGTTTTTT	CASSHARPGELFF
TRBD2	-	TRBJ2-1	TRBV5-5	TGTGCCAGCAGGCAGGGCGGGAGGGCGAGTGAGCAGTTCTTC	CASRQGGRASEQFF
-	once	TRBJ1-1	TRBV6-8	TGTGCCAGCAGGCAGACAGTCTTGAACACTGAAGCTTTCTTT	CASRQTVLNTEAFF
-	-	TRBJ1-4	TRBV6-1	TGTGCCAGCAGTGAAGCATTAGAGAATGAAAAACTGTTTTTT	CASSEALENEKLFF
TRBD2	-	TRBJ2-3	TRBV19	TGTACTTCTAGCGGGGGCACAGATACGCAGTATTTT	CTSSGGTDTQYF
-	-	TRBJ2-2	TRBV6-5	TGTGCCAGCAGTTATAGGGACTTCTCTAGGACCGGGGAGCTGTTTTTT	CASSYRDFSRTGELFF
TRBD1	-	TRBJ2-7	TRBV5-4	TGTGCCAGCAGCTTACGAGGGGGCGGCTCCTACGAGCAGTACTTC	CASSLRGGGSYEQYF
TRBD1	-	TRBJ2-5	TRBV29-1	TGCAGCGTTCCCCCATGGACAGGGGCAGAGACCCAGTACTTC	CSVPPWTGAETQYF
-	-	TRBJ2-1	TRBV7-8	TGTGCCAGCAGCCCACTCAGGGGCATACTTTACAATGAGCAGTTCTTC	CASSPLRGILYNEQFF
-	-	TRBJ1-4	TRBV19	TGTGCCAGTAGTATTTTGGGGGCTGGTAATGAAAAACTGTTTTTT	CASSILGAGNEKLFF
-	-	TRBJ1-5	TRBV24-1	TGTGCCACCAGTGACCCGAACAGACCCAATCAGCCCCAGCATTTT	CATSDPNRPNQPQHF
-	-	TRBJ2-3	TRBV5-1	TGCGCCAGCAGCTTGGTCGGAGGCTACCGAACTAGCACAGATACGCAGTATTTT	CASSLVGGYRTSTDTQYF
TRBD1	-	TRBJ2-7	TRBV24-1	TGTGCCACCAGCTCAACGGACAGGGGGGAGCAGTACTTC	CATSSTDRGEQYF
-	-	TRBJ2-4	TRBV9	TGTGCCAGCAGCGTAAATCCCCAACGAGGCATTCAGTACTTC	CASSVNPQRGIQYF
TRBD1	-	TRBJ1-1	TRBV27	TGTGCCAGCAGGATCCGGGACAGGGGGAAAGCTTTCTTT	CASRIRDRGKAFF
TRBD1	-	TRBJ2-5	TRBV5-1	TGCGCCAGCAGCTTGATTGGTTTGACAGGGGCCGGAGAGACCCAGTACTTC	CASSLIGLTGAGETQYF
-	-	TRBJ2-7	TRBV21-1	TGTGCCAGCAGCAAACGGGGACAGGGAGTCTACGAGCAGTACTTC	CASSKRGQGVYEQYF
TRBD1	-	TRBJ1-2	TRBV3-1/TRBV3-2	TGTGCCAGCAGCCATGATGGGGCAGGGGGCGAGGGATATGGCTACACCTTC	CASSHDGAGGEGYGYTF
-	-	TRBJ1-1	TRBV6-5	TGTGCCAGCAGAAGGGGGTCCACTGAAGCTTTCTTT	CASRRGSTEAFF
-	-	TRBJ1-2	TRBV30	TGTGCCTGGAGTGTTACTATAGCCCATAGTAGCGGCTACACCTTC	CAWSVTIAHSSGYTF
TRBD2	-	TRBJ2-7	TRBV10-2	TGCGCCAGCAGGTCTAGCGGATCCTCCTACGAGCAGTACTTC	CASRSSGSSYEQYF
TRBD1	-	TRBJ1-4	TRBV7-9	TGTGCCAGCAGCTCCCGGACAGGGGTTAATGAAAAACTGTTTTTT	CASSSRTGVNEKLFF
TRBD2	-	TRBJ2-1	TRBV28	TGTGCCAGCAGTACTATGGGAGGACTAGTTTATGAGCAGTTCTTC	CASSTMGGLVYEQFF
TRBD2	-	TRBJ2-7	TRBV3-1/TRBV3-2	TGTGCCAGCAGCCAAGGGGTTAGCGGGAGCTCCTACGAGCAGTACTTC	CASSQGVSGSSYEQYF
TRBD2	-	TRBJ2-3	TRBV6-2/TRBV6-3	TGTGCCAGCAGTTATGTGGCGGGGGGCCCGGTCATGGATACGCAGTATTTT	CASSYVAGGPVMDTQYF
-	-	TRBJ1-2	TRBV7-3	TGTGCCAGCAGCTTATCAGGGGATGCCTATGGCTACACCTTC	CASSLSGDAYGYTF
-	-	TRBJ2-7	TRBV7-8	TGTGCCAGCAGCCCTATTAGGGGCGAGCAGTACTTC	CASSPIRGEQYF
-	-	TRBJ1-2	TRBV29-1	TGCAGCGTTTCCGGGGTTCGAAGTGGCTACACCTTC	CSVSGVRSGYTF